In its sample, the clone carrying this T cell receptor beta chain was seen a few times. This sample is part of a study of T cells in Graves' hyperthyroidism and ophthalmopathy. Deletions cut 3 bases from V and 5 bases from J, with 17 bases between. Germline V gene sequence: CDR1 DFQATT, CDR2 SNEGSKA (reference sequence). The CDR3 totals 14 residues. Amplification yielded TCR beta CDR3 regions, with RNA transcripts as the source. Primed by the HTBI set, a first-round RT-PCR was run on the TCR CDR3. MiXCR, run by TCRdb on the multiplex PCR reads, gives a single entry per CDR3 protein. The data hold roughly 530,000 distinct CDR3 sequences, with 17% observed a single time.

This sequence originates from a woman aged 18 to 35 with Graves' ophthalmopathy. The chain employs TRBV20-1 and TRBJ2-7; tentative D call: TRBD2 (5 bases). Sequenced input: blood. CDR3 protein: CSASSRGSGDEQYF. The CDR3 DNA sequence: TGCAGTGCTAGCTCAAGAGGGTCTGGGGACGAGCAGTACTTC.